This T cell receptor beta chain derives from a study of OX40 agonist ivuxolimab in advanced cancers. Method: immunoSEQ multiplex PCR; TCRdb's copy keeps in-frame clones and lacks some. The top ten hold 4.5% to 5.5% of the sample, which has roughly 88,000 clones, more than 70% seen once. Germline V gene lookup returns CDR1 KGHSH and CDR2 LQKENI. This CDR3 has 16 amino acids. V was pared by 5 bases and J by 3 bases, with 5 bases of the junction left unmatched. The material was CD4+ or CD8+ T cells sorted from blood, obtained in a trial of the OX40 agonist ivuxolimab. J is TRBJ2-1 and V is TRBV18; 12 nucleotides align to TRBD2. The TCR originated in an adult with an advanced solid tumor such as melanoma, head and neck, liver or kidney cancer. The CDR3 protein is CASSTGLAGHYNEQFF. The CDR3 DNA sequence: TGTGCCAGCTCAACGGGACTAGCGGGCCACTACAATGAGCAGTTCTTC.